Listed here are 20 T cell receptor beta chains from one sample, sequenced in a study of vaccination and CD4 T cells after COVID-19. Oncomine TCR Beta short-read sequencing was applied to DNA from cultured CD4+ T cells. TCRdb re-called the PCR reads through MiXCR, storing one row per CDR3 protein. The data contain fewer than 20,000 distinct CDR3 sequences, 29% of them seen just once; the ten biggest clones take up roughly 15%. Their recognized antigens are unknown. Described treatment: roughly 11-day PBMC culture with coronavirus spike peptide pools or control peptides (ViraFEST assay). Sequencing was carried out using cultured CD4+ T cells from blood. All receptors come from a human donor with COVID-19.

This sequence joins TRBV27 and TRBJ2-1; 7 bases agree with TRBD1. Trimming at V came to 6 bases and at J to 7 bases, leaving 15 bases not matched to a gene. The CDR3 spans 16 residues. Germline assignment: CDR1 MNHEY and CDR2 SMNVEV (reference sequence). The CDR3 spells CASRTGQARVFNEQFF. DNA for the CDR3: TGTGCCAGCAGAACCGGACAGGCCAGAGTCTTTAATGAGCAGTTCTTC.

The rearrangement links TRBV15 to TRBJ1-5; tentatively, D is TRBD1 (6 bases). CDR3 size: 13 residues. The germline V and J ends were trimmed by 4 bases and 4 bases, with 8 bases remaining between them. Per the germline V gene, CDR1 is LNHNV and CDR2 is YYDKDF (reference sequence). Here the CDR3 DNA reads TGTGCCACCAGCACAACAGGGAATCAGCCCCAGCATTTT. It translates to CATSTTGNQPQHF.

CDR3 residues: CSARVGNEKLFF. The CDR3 DNA is TGCAGTGCTAGGGTGGGGAATGAAAAACTGTTTTTT. The chain employs TRBV20-1 and TRBJ1-4, with D unresolved. CDR3 length equals 12 residues. Trimming removed 3 bases from V and 5 bases from J, with 7 bases in between. Germline V gene sequence: CDR1 DFQATT, CDR2 SNEGSKA (reference sequence).

The chain combines TRBV15 with TRBJ1-5; 10 bases fit TRBD1. This CDR3 is 18 amino acids long. Germline CDR1 and CDR2: LNHNV and YYDKDF (reference sequence). Unmatched junction bases numbered 8, after V lost 1 base and J lost 2 bases. This chain's CDR3 is CATSRGDRGSKGNQPQHF. CDR3 sequence (DNA): TGTGCCACCAGCAGAGGGGACAGGGGTTCCAAGGGCAATCAGCCCCAGCATTTT.

This clonotype has just a few counts. V is TRBV25-1 and J is TRBJ1-2; a weak D match, TRBD1 (6 bases). V lost 5 bases to trimming and J lost 5 bases, with 18 bases between them. This CDR3 has 15 amino acids. In germline, CDR1 is MGHDK, CDR2 SYGVNS. The CDR3 reads CASSPPGEVWYGYTF. In nucleotides, the CDR3 is TGTGCCAGCAGTCCTCCAGGGGAGGTGTGGTATGGCTACACCTTC.

The chain uses TRBV7-9 and TRBJ1-4; a possible D gene is TRBD1 (5 bases). V lost 5 bases and J 4 bases, leaving 8 bases between the germline ends. This CDR3 spans 13 amino acids. Germline V gene lookup returns CDR1 SEHNR and CDR2 FQNEAQ (reference sequence). In DNA, the CDR3 is TGTGCCAGCAGCAGGGGCAATAATGAAAAACTGTTTTTT. As protein: CASSRGNNEKLFF.

The sample holds a few counts of this clonotype. This chain connects TRBV11-1 to TRBJ2-2; D ambiguous. The CDR3 runs 11 residues. Germline V gene lookup returns CDR1 SGHAT and CDR2 FQDESV (reference sequence). V lost 5 bases to trimming and J lost 5 bases, with 3 bases between them. This chain's CDR3 is CASSGTGELFF. The CDR3 nucleotides are TGTGCCAGCAGCGGGACCGGGGAGCTGTTTTTT.

This clonotype was detected only a few times. The rearrangement joins TRBV7-8 to TRBJ2-7; 8 bases align to TRBD1. The CDR3 runs 14 residues. The V gene end was trimmed by 5 bases and the J gene end by 2 bases; junction bases not matched to a gene: 5. From germline, CDR1 is SGHVS and CDR2 FQNEAQ. CDR3 in amino acids: CASSPGQGAYEQYF. DNA for the CDR3: TGTGCCAGCAGCCCCGGACAGGGAGCCTACGAGCAGTACTTC.

V and J are TRBV6-1 and TRBJ2-1; 7 nucleotides line up with TRBD1. CDR1 and CDR2 from the germline V gene are MNHNS and SASEGT. After removal of 6 bases from V and 7 bases from J, the junction contained 15 bases not matched to a gene. The CDR3 is made up of 16 amino acids. CDR3 in amino acids: CASSPKYREQGNEQFF. The DNA for the CDR3 is TGTGCCAGCAGCCCCAAGTACCGCGAACAGGGGAATGAGCAGTTCTTC.

The chain couples TRBV20-1 to TRBJ2-2; 11 nucleotides align to TRBD2. The length of the CDR3 is 19 residues. Germline lookup yields CDR1 DFQATT and CDR2 SNEGSKA (reference sequence). V trimming: 1 base; J trimming: 1 base; junction bases outside the gene matches: 11. The CDR3 DNA is TGCAGTGCTAGAGTGAAGGTAGCGGGGGGGCCGGGGAACACCGGGGAGCTGTTTTTT. Its translation: CSARVKVAGGPGNTGELFF.

This clonotype was picked up a small number of times. The chain has TRBV20-1 and TRBJ2-5; D not certain. V was clipped by 0 bases and J by 5 bases, with 4 bases between them. Germline V gene sequence: CDR1 DFQATT, CDR2 SNEGSKA (reference sequence). There are 11 residues in the CDR3. CDR3 sequence reads: CSARDRETQYF. DNA of the CDR3: TGCAGTGCTAGAGATAGGGAGACCCAGTACTTC.

This chain's CDR3 is CASSLASMDTRTQYF. For the CDR3, the DNA is TGTGCCAGCAGCTTAGCCTCAATGGACACTCGGACGCAGTATTTT. This chain connects TRBV7-8 to TRBJ2-3; TRBD1 is a possible D gene (5 bases). Trimming stripped 0 bases from V and 9 bases from J, with 16 bases between. This CDR3 spans 15 amino acids. Germline V gene data show CDR1 as SGHVS and CDR2 as FQNEAQ.

The gene calls are TRBV4-1 and TRBJ2-5; TRBD2 aligns across 9 bases. There are 17 residues in the CDR3. J gave up 1 base and V 1 base, and 7 bases lay outside the gene matches. Per germline, CDR1 MGHRA and CDR2 YSYEKL. The CDR3 sequence is CASSQGASGGTQETQYF. CDR3 sequence (DNA): TGCGCCAGCAGCCAAGGGGCCAGCGGGGGGACCCAAGAGACCCAGTACTTC.

This clonotype showed up just a few times. The chain uses TRBV7-8 and TRBJ2-7, with D hard to call. The CDR3 is 15 residues long. Germline V lookup: CDR1 SGHVS, CDR2 FQNEAQ. V was cut by 1 base and J by 3 bases, with 13 bases left in between. This chain's CDR3 is CASSLGGGVNYEQYF. The CDR3 DNA reads TGTGCCAGCAGCTTAGGGGGTGGGGTTAACTACGAGCAGTACTTC.

The rearrangement joins TRBV12-3 or TRBV12-4 to TRBJ2-7; 9 bases are a match to TRBD1. V dropped 6 bases and J dropped 5; count of bases not matched to a gene: 17. The CDR3 is made up of 17 amino acids. CDR3 coding DNA: TGTGCCAGCAGCCTGGGACAGGGACTTGCTCCTGACGACGAGCAGTACTTC. Its translation: CASSLGQGLAPDDEQYF.

This clonotype was observed a few times. This sequence joins TRBV19 and TRBJ1-1; 10 nucleotides line up with TRBD1. The CDR3 is made up of 12 amino acids. Trimming at V came to 5 bases and at J to 8 bases, leaving 2 bases not matched to a gene. Germline CDR1 reads LNHDA; CDR2 reads SQIVND (reference sequence). The CDR3 region is CASSETGGEAFF. CDR3 bases: TGTGCCAGTAGTGAGACAGGGGGCGAAGCTTTCTTT. The entire variable domain, with the rest obtained from reference TRBV19 and TRBJ1-1, is as follows: DGGITQSPKYLFRKEGQNVTLSCEQNLNHDAMYWYRQDPGQGLRLIYYSQIVNDFQKGDIAEGYSVSREKKESFPLTVTSAQKNPTAFYLCASSETGGEAFFGQGTRLTVV.

The chain employs TRBV5-1 and TRBJ2-7; tentatively, D is TRBD1 (6 bases). V was clipped by 4 bases and J by 4 bases, with 15 bases between them. The germline CDR1 and CDR2 sequences are SGHRS and YFSETQ. This CDR3 is built from 14 residues. The CDR3: CASSAPGVGYEQYF. As DNA, the CDR3 is TGCGCCAGCAGCGCGCCAGGGGTAGGATACGAGCAGTACTTC.

This clonotype turned up a few times. This chain joins TRBV6-1 and TRBJ1-5; no definite D call. V was shortened by 7 bases and J by 7 bases, with 14 bases between the two germline ends. The CDR3 is 13 residues long. Germline CDR1 reads MNHNS; CDR2 reads SASEGT. In DNA, the CDR3 is TGTGCCAGCATAGGGATAAGGTGGCAGCCCCAGCATTTT. It specifies CASIGIRWQPQHF.

The chain recombines TRBV6-1 with TRBJ2-2; tentatively, D is TRBD2 (5 bases). Looked up from germline, CDR1 is MNHNS and CDR2 is SASEGT. The CDR3 loop spans 12 amino acids. The ends were cut back, 5 bases at V and 5 bases at J, with 6 bases in the middle. This chain's CDR3 is CASSRRTGELFF. The CDR3 DNA follows: TGTGCCAGCAGTCGGAGGACCGGGGAGCTGTTTTTT.

By frequency in the sample, this clonotype is medium-sized (0.01 to 0.1%). The chain couples TRBV19 to TRBJ1-5, with D possibly being TRBD1 (6 bases). Trimming took 4 bases from V and 5 from J, leaving 12 bases between them. The CDR3 is made up of 14 amino acids. The germline gives CDR1 LNHDA, CDR2 SQIVND (reference sequence). The CDR3 region has the DNA TGTGCCAGTAGTACCGGACAGCCCCATCAGCCCCAGCATTTT. This codes for CASSTGQPHQPQHF.